This paragraph covers one T cell receptor (beta chain) sequence. The target antigen is unknown. Produced via immunoSEQ multiplex PCR; TCRdb's table is partial and in-frame only. In the table there are some 70,000 clones, roughly 85% of which are singletons. Germline values: CDR1 MDHEN, CDR2 SYDVKM. There are 17 residues in the CDR3. The ends lost 2 bases at V and 9 bases at J; junction bases unmatched: 15. The data are from a study of radiotherapy plus CTLA-4 blockade in lung cancer. Study results and caveats: According to reports, early shifts in blood T cell clones, alongside interferon-beta, forecast response most accurately.

The sequence was obtained from a human donor with non-small cell lung cancer who had a complete response to radiotherapy plus ipilimumab. J is TRBJ2-4 and V is TRBV28; 8 bases are shared with TRBD1. The sequencing here drew on peripheral blood, taken from a patient treated with radiotherapy plus ipilimumab. The DNA of the CDR3 is TGTGCCAGCAGTTTACCCGCACCCTGGACAGGGTCGAGCATTCAGTACTTC. Its translation: CASSLPAPWTGSSIQYF.